These 23 T cell receptor beta chains share one sample of origin, sequenced in a study of blood T cell repertoires in COVID-19. Sequenced by immunoSEQ multiplex PCR; TCRdb stores in-frame clones only, minus some. This repertoire shows roughly 380,000 clones, around 85% found once; its top ten account for 3.5% to 4%. Specimen: peripheral blood. These receptors were collected from a woman aged 18 to 35 with acute or convalescent COVID-19.

This rearrangement joins TRBV9 to TRBJ1-2, with D tentatively TRBD1 (5 bases). Germline-derived CDR1 and CDR2 are SGDLS and YYNGEE. The CDR3 loop spans 14 amino acids. The V end lost 4 bases, the J end lost 2 bases, and 12 bases lay between the germline ends. The CDR3 region has the DNA TGTGCCAGCAGCCCCCCGACAGACAACTATGGCTACACCTTC. It specifies CASSPPTDNYGYTF.

V gene TRBV5-1 combines with J gene TRBJ1-2; weak D call: TRBD1 (6 bases). V was clipped by 0 bases and J by 1 base, with 10 bases between them. Germline CDR1 reads SGHRS; CDR2 reads YFSETQ. The CDR3 covers 15 residues. CDR3 sequence (DNA): TGCGCCAGCAGCTTGGCGGGACATCTTAACTATGGCTACACCTTC. Protein: CASSLAGHLNYGYTF.

This clone appeared a few times. The rearrangement uses TRBV6-1 and TRBJ1-4; D is ambiguous. V was shortened by 2 bases and J by 7 bases, with 14 bases between the two germline ends. This CDR3 has 15 residues. Germline-derived CDR1 and CDR2 are MNHNS and SASEGT. In nucleotides, the CDR3 is TGTGCCAGCAGTGAAATTGAGGGAACGGGTGAAAAACTGTTTTTT. As protein: CASSEIEGTGEKLFF.

This chain joins TRBV30 and TRBJ1-6; weak D call: TRBD1 (5 bases). The CDR3 contains 14 residues. From germline, CDR1 is GTSNPN and CDR2 SVGIG (reference sequence). With 2 bases removed from V and 10 bases from J, the gap between germline ends came to 15 bases. CDR3 coding DNA: TGTGCCTGGAGTCCGGGGGGAGCTCGGTCACCCCTCCACTTT. Its translation is CAWSPGGARSPLHF.

The sample holds one count of this clone. The rearrangement links TRBV9 to TRBJ1-1, with D hard to call. Between the trimmed V and J ends, which lost 4 bases and 1 base, there was a span of 11 bases. CDR1 and CDR2 from the germline V gene are SGDLS and YYNGEE. The CDR3 spans 14 residues. The CDR3 reads CASSPRSQNTEAFF. CDR3 nucleotides: TGTGCCAGCAGCCCGCGATCCCAGAACACTGAAGCTTTCTTT.

The chain has TRBV28 and TRBJ2-4, with 7 positions matching TRBD1. CDR1 and CDR2 from the germline V gene are MDHEN and SYDVKM. The CDR3 contains 16 residues. The V segment lost 5 bases and the J segment 0 bases; nucleotides outside the gene matches: 7. The CDR3 region has the DNA TGTGCCAGCAGTACCGGGACAGTGCTAGCCAAAAACATTCAGTACTTC. Protein product: CASSTGTVLAKNIQYF.

The chain couples TRBV19 to TRBJ2-2; 8 bases match TRBD1. V was clipped by 5 bases and J by 2 bases; unmatched bases: 4. Germline CDR1 is LNHDA and CDR2 is SQIVND (reference sequence). The CDR3 sequence is 15 residues long. CDR3 coding DNA: TGTGCCAGTAGTCCAGGGGGCTACAACACCGGGGAGCTGTTTTTT. Protein product: CASSPGGYNTGELFF.

The V and J genes are TRBV28 and TRBJ2-7, with D maybe TRBD2 (6 bases). Germline CDR1 MDHEN, CDR2 SYDVKM. The CDR3 is 15 amino acids. Deletions cut 5 bases from V and 0 bases from J, with 14 bases between. CDR3 in amino acids: CASSDTRDFSYEQYF. Written as DNA, the CDR3 is TGTGCCAGCAGTGATACTAGGGACTTCTCCTACGAGCAGTACTTC.

To note about this clone: This sample also contains other DNA sequences that code for the same CDR3. The chain is built from TRBV4-1 and TRBJ1-2; tentatively, D is TRBD1 (6 bases). CDR1 is MGHRA, CDR2 YSYEKL, per germline. This CDR3 is 14 amino acids long. V was pared by 0 bases and J by 4 bases, with 9 bases between. CDR3 sequence: CASSQDRGSYGYTF. CDR3 sequence (DNA): TGCGCCAGCAGCCAAGACAGGGGTAGCTATGGCTACACCTTC.

This clone was seen just once. The CDR3 reads CASSPQGGRSSYNEQFF. The CDR3 DNA is TGTGCCAGCAGCCCCCAAGGGGGCCGGAGCTCCTACAATGAGCAGTTCTTC. The chain recombines TRBV9 with TRBJ2-1; 7 nucleotides match TRBD1. From germline, CDR1 is SGDLS and CDR2 YYNGEE. The CDR3 has 17 residues. Trimming at V came to 4 bases and at J to 0 bases, leaving 10 bases not matched to a gene.

The genes are TRBV5-1 and TRBJ1-2; maybe TRBD1 (6 bases). Germline lookup yields CDR1 SGHRS and CDR2 YFSETQ. There are 14 residues in the CDR3. V was trimmed by 9 bases and J by 3 bases, leaving 18 bases between them. The DNA for the CDR3 is TGCGCCACCTCCCAGTTACAGGGTGACTATGGCTACACCTTC. Encoded protein: CATSQLQGDYGYTF.

The chain carries TRBV18 and TRBJ2-5; D perhaps matches TRBD1 (5 bases). CDR1 and CDR2 (germline): KGHSH, LQKENI. Trimming left V 5 bases short and J 2 bases short, with 12 bases between. This CDR3 is 14 amino acids long. DNA of the CDR3: TGTGCCAGCTCAACGGAAACAGGACAAGAGACCCAGTACTTC. Encoded protein: CASSTETGQETQYF.

The chain links TRBV2 to TRBJ2-7, with 7 bases lining up with TRBD2. CDR1 and CDR2 (germline): SNHLY, FYNNEI. This CDR3 spans 16 amino acids. After removal of 8 bases from V and 3 bases from J, the junction contained 16 bases not matched to a gene. The CDR3 sequence is CASCGGGWGGSYEQYF. CDR3 in DNA: TGTGCCAGCTGTGGGGGAGGTTGGGGAGGGAGCTACGAGCAGTACTTC.

This clone has more than one count but fewer than ten. This chain links TRBV6-2 or TRBV6-3 with TRBJ1-2; the match to TRBD1 covers 7 bases. Germline-derived CDR1 and CDR2 are MNHEY and SVGEGT. The CDR3 runs to 15 residues. Trimming took 2 bases from V and 3 from J; bases not matched to a gene: 6. CDR3: CASSYPDRADYGYTF. The CDR3 DNA sequence: TGTGCCAGCAGTTACCCCGACAGGGCTGACTATGGCTACACCTTC.

The gene calls are TRBV5-1 and TRBJ1-2; 11 bases match TRBD1. The CDR3 sequence is 16 residues long. Germline CDR1 is SGHRS and CDR2 is YFSETQ. V trimming: 0 bases; J trimming: 6 bases; junction bases outside the gene matches: 7. The CDR3 here is CASSLGGQGARDGYTF. The CDR3 DNA reads TGCGCCAGCAGCTTGGGTGGACAGGGGGCGCGGGATGGCTACACCTTC.

This clone showed up just once. The chain uses TRBV19 and TRBJ2-5, with D maybe TRBD2 (6 bases). Deletions cut 9 bases from V and 1 base from J, with 12 bases between. The length of the CDR3 is 13 residues. CDR1 is LNHDA and CDR2 is SQIVND in the germline V gene (reference sequence). The CDR3 reads CASSRDFQETQYF. CDR3 in DNA: TGTGCCAGCAGCCGGGACTTCCAAGAGACCCAGTACTTC.

This chain connects TRBV5-4 to TRBJ1-1, with D perhaps matching TRBD1 (5 bases). CDR1 is SGHNT and CDR2 is YYREEE in the germline V gene (reference sequence). V was cut by 3 bases and J by 3 bases, with 12 bases left in between. This CDR3 has 14 amino acids. The CDR3 nucleotides are TGTGCCAGCAGCTCTGACAGCCTCTACACTGAAGCTTTCTTT. Encoded protein: CASSSDSLYTEAFF.

CDR3 amino acids: CASSSTGGWEKLFF. CDR3 nucleotide sequence: TGTGCCAGCAGTTCGACAGGGGGATGGGAAAAACTGTTTTTT. The chain joins TRBV28 to TRBJ1-4; 9 bases line up with TRBD1. Germline V gene sequence: CDR1 MDHEN, CDR2 SYDVKM. The V gene end was trimmed by 4 bases and the J gene end by 8 bases; junction bases not matched to a gene: 5. This CDR3 spans 14 amino acids.

J is TRBJ2-7 and V is TRBV11-2, with D uncertain. Looked up from germline, CDR1 is SGHAT and CDR2 is FQNNGV. V gave up 5 bases and J gave up 3 bases, with 26 bases separating them. The CDR3 totals 18 residues. The CDR3: CASSLSDSTEFSFYEQYF. The CDR3, as DNA: TGTGCCAGCAGCCTATCTGATTCGACGGAGTTCTCTTTCTACGAGCAGTACTTC.

This clone was seen more than once but under ten times. CDR3 sequence (DNA): TGTGCCAGCAGCGCAGGGGACAGACCCTACGAGCAGTACTTC. Its protein product is CASSAGDRPYEQYF. This rearrangement joins TRBV5-4 to TRBJ2-7; 7 nucleotides align to TRBD1. The length of the CDR3 is 14 residues. With V trimmed by 4 bases and J by 2 bases, 6 bases remained unmatched. The V gene's germline CDR1 is SGHNT and CDR2 YYREEE (reference sequence). The full variable domain, with the rest looked up from reference TRBV5-4 and TRBJ2-7, is ETGVTQSPTHLIKTRGQQVTLRCSSQSGHNTVSWYQQALGQGPQFIFQYYREEENGRGNFPPRFSGLQFPNYSSELNVNALELDDSALYLCASSAGDRPYEQYFGPGTRLTVT.

J is TRBJ1-5 and V is TRBV28; D is unresolved. CDR1 and CDR2 from the germline V gene are MDHEN and SYDVKM. The CDR3 sequence is 14 residues long. Trimming shortened V by 6 bases and J by 6 bases, and 15 bases separated the two germline ends. CDR3 in DNA: TGTGCCAGCAGCCCGGAGCCCATGGTTCAGCCCCAGCATTTT. It is translated as CASSPEPMVQPQHF.

The chain recombines TRBV2 with TRBJ1-4; D is ambiguous. This CDR3 has 15 residues. Trimming stripped 7 bases from V and 3 bases from J, with 15 bases between. CDR1 and CDR2 from the germline V gene are SNHLY and FYNNEI. The CDR3 DNA reads as TGTGCCAGCACCCGGGGAGGAATACCTAATGAAAAACTGTTTTTT. It codes for CASTRGGIPNEKLFF.

This clone was counted between two and nine times. CDR3: CASTRLASSYNEQFF. Written as DNA, the CDR3 is TGTGCCAGCACAAGACTAGCGAGCTCCTACAATGAGCAGTTCTTC. The rearrangement links TRBV6-5 to TRBJ2-1; 8 nucleotides line up with TRBD2. Trimming took 7 bases from V and 0 from J; bases not matched to a gene: 5. The CDR3 is made up of 15 amino acids. CDR1 and CDR2 from the germline V gene are MNHEY and SVGAGI.